This TCR beta chain was profiled in a study of T cells after yellow fever vaccination. In its sample, this clonotype was seen a few times. A single record per CDR3 protein comes from TCRdb applying MiXCR to the 5' RACE reads. The top ten clones hold around 15% of a sample with 550,000 to 750,000 distinct CDR3 sequences, about 13% of them seen once. The CDR3 has 16 amino acids. Trimming cost V 4 bases and J 0 bases, with 14 bases left between them. The germline gives CDR1 SGDLS, CDR2 YYNGEE. The material sequenced was PBMCs, taken on the day of the yellow fever booster vaccination. This rearrangement joins TRBV9 to TRBJ2-1; D unclear. This clonotype originated in a young man who received the YFV17D yellow fever vaccine. The CDR3 coding sequence is TGTGCCAGCAGCCCAGAGACTGGGGACTCCTACAATGAGCAGTTCTTC. Translating gives CASSPETGDSYNEQFF.